This record looks at one T cell receptor (beta chain) sequence and its context. The antigen remains unidentified. This record belongs to a study of T cell responses to AZD1222 COVID-19 vaccine. Findings and caveats of the study: Repertoires were collected only later (after the peak T cell response had occurred).

Assay used: immunoSEQ multiplex PCR; TCRdb lists only in-frame clones, some missing. This table has about 200,000 clones, around 90% appearing once. V lost 4 bases to trimming and J lost 0 bases, with 20 bases between them. Per germline, CDR1 SGDLS and CDR2 YYNGEE. CDR3 size: 18 residues. This TCR was sampled from an adult who received the MenACWY meningococcal vaccine as a control. Sequencing used peripheral blood, obtained 28 days after the second dose of the MenACWY control vaccine. This chain uses TRBV9 with TRBJ2-4, with a weak D call TRBD1 (6 bases). The CDR3 DNA reads TGTGCCAGCAGCCCCAGGGGTGGACAAGAACTAGCCAAAAACATTCAGTACTTC. It encodes CASSPRGGQELAKNIQYF.